This T cell receptor beta chain was found in a study of T cells in tumors after PD-1 blockade (dated by TCRdb to the late 2010s). A note on the overall study: Patients were excluded if they had prior checkpoint blockade, use of systemic immunosuppressants, or recent radiotherapy or other anti-cancer therapy within 4 weeks. Patients were treated with either pembrolizumab 200 mg every 3 weeks or cemiplimab 350 mg every 2 weeks. Ongoing daily vismodegib 150 mg was also given to a subset of patients during anti-PD-1 treatment. Tumor samples averaged roughly 24,000 TCR templates (range about 550-99,264) and roughly 6,000 unique clonotypes, 15 to 20-fold deeper than single-cell TCR sequencing. Paired single-cell RNA and TCR sequencing was done in the study on site-matched tumors from patients with BCC or SCC, both before and after anti-PD-1 therapy. RECIST version 1.1 was used to evaluate clinical response. What the study reported, not specific to this receptor: Where the novel T cell clones came from was not determined, and possible sources could include lymphoid organs or rare unexpanded clones inside the tumor or in the tumor periphery. Exhausted CD8+ clones expanded after therapy were found to be mostly novel clonotypes undetected pre-treatment, suggesting clonal replacement rather than reinvigoration of pre-existing clones. Clonal replacement was seen only when comparing pre- and post-treatment samples and not when comparing two pre-treatment samples, which argues against artifacts from biopsy timing or location. About 40% of TCR clonotypes from the tumor were detected in blood, and certain novel exhausted tumor clones were present in blood collected before treatment, which suggests recruitment from the periphery.

The time point label on this specimen signifies: after anti-PD-1 therapy. Site-matched tumor biopsies were taken from the same primary tumor before and after PD-1 blockade. For bulk TCRbeta sequencing, genomic DNA was extracted from tumor biopsies or peripheral blood, and input amounts ranged from about 600 ng to 6,004 ng. To detect rare clonotypes with greater sensitivity than single-cell TCR sequencing, bulk TCRbeta sequencing was done on the leftover biopsy material. Every patient had histologically proven advanced or metastatic basal or squamous cell carcinoma and was a poor candidate for surgical resection. Of the ten to twelve patients in the basal cell carcinoma cohort, 7 or 8 underwent bulk tumor TCR sequencing. Fresh biopsies were taken from the primary tumor site, and part of the biopsy material was kept in RNAlater for exome and bulk TCR sequencing. The germline V and J ends show losses of 4 bases and 6 bases respectively, and no gene match explains 8 bases of the junction. Reading the germline V gene gives CDR1 SNHLY and CDR2 FYNNEI. The CDR3 runs 15 residues from the cysteine to the phenylalanine. Just CDR3 DNA is preserved here, 45 bases in frame from base 1.

Remarks on this clone: It lacks a known antigen. The input lacks base qualities; no much larger clone sits a single base away.

The immunoSEQ platform was used for deep TCRbeta sequencing. Turning to the authors' computational methods: Only productive rearrangements were exported from the immunoSEQ Analyzer for downstream analysis. A two-sided binomial test with a Bonferroni-corrected P below 0.01 was used to call clones that significantly expanded or contracted between timepoints. T cell phenotypes were assigned to bulk TCRbeta clonotypes by matching the clonotypes to single-cell RNA+TCR-seq clones with the same TCRbeta sequence. Clone enrichment in tumor was calculated as tumor frequency divided by PBMC frequency from bulk TCR sequencing. TCRs were sorted with GLIPH into specificity groups, meaning clusters of distinct TCRs that share CDR3 motifs and likely recognize common antigens. TCRdb mirrors the immuneACCESS table, restricted to in-frame sequences. Some clones are absent from its copies; in checked studies, under half trace to an unresolved V gene, and the reason for the others is unknown. D and trimming come from the DNA, and the V and J calls and clone size come from that table. The sample profile shows around 7,000 clones; around two thirds of them were found once. The ten largest clones add up to 8.9% of the sample.

This specimen consisted of tumor tissue, obtained after anti-PD-1 treatment. This receptor was taken from a human donor with basal cell carcinoma. The chain is made from TRBV2 and TRBJ1-5, with 8 bases aligning to TRBD1. DNA sequence: TGTGCCAGCAGTGGCCCACAGGGGGGAAGTCAGCCCCAGCATTTT. Its translation reads: CASSGPQGGSQPQHF.